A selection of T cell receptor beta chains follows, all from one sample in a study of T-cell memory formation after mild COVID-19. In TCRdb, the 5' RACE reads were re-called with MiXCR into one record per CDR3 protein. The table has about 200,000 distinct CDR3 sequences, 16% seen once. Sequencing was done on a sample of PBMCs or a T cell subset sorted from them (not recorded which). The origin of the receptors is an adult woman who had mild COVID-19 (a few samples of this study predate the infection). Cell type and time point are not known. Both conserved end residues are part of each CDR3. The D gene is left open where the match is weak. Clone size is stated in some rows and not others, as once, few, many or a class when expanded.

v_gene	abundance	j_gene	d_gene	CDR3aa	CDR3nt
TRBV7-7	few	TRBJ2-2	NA	CASSPMNTGELFF	TGTGCTAGCAGCCCTATGAACACCGGGGAGCTGTTTTTT
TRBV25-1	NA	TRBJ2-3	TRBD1	CASSHWTGDTQYF	TGTGCCAGCAGTCACTGGACAGGGGATACGCAGTATTTT
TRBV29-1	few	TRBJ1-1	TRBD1	CSVAGQQNTEAFF	TGCAGCGTCGCGGGACAGCAGAACACTGAAGCTTTCTTT
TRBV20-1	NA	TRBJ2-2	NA	CSARMDRSNTGELFF	TGCAGTGCTAGAATGGACCGGTCGAACACCGGGGAGCTGTTTTTT
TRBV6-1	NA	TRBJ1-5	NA	CASTPVRGSNQPQHF	TGTGCCAGCACCCCGGTGAGGGGGAGCAATCAGCCCCAGCATTTT
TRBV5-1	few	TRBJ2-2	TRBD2	CASSLTSGVTGELFF	TGCGCCAGCAGCTTGACTAGCGGGGTTACCGGGGAGCTGTTTTTT
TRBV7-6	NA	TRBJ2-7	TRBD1	CASSSSGQRRDLYEQYF	TGTGCCAGCAGCTCCTCGGGACAGCGCAGGGACCTCTACGAGCAGTACTTC
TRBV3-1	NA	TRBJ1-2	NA	CASSQVGSGGYTF	TGTGCCAGCAGCCAAGTAGGTTCCGGAGGCTACACCTTC
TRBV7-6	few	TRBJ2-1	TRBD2	CASSSPGLAFNEQFF	TGTGCCAGCAGCTCCCCGGGACTAGCCTTCAATGAGCAGTTCTTC
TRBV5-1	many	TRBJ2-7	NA	CASSLEGRDEQYF	TGCGCCAGCAGCTTGGAAGGCAGGGACGAGCAGTACTTC
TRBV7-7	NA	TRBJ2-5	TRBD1	CASSAKTGRQETQYF	TGTGCTAGCAGCGCGAAGACAGGGCGCCAAGAGACCCAGTACTTC
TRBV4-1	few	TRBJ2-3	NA	CASSQGDMDTDTQYF	TGCGCCAGCAGCCAAGGGGACATGGACACAGATACGCAGTATTTT
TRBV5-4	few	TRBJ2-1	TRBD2	CASSLEAGGYNEQFF	TGTGCCAGCAGCTTGGAAGCGGGGGGGTACAATGAGCAGTTCTTC
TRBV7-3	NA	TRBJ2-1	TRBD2	CASSTTGGDNEQFF	TGTGCCAGCAGCACGACGGGAGGGGACAATGAGCAGTTCTTC
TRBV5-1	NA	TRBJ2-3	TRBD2	CASAGGTSWTTDTQYF	TGCGCCAGCGCGGGGGGGACTAGCTGGACCACAGATACGCAGTATTTT
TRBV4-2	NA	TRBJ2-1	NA	CASSQDWRGTYNEQFF	TGTGCCAGCAGCCAAGATTGGCGTGGTACCTACAATGAGCAGTTCTTC
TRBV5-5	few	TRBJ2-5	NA	CASSLSTGQETQYF	TGTGCCAGCAGCTTGTCTACAGGGCAAGAGACCCAGTACTTC
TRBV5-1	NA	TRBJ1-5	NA	CASSLDGETNQPQHF	TGCGCCAGCAGCCTGGACGGGGAAACTAATCAGCCCCAGCATTTT
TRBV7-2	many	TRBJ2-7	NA	CASSLSTYEQYF	TGTGCCAGCAGCTTAAGCACCTACGAGCAGTACTTC
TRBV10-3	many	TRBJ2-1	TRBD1	CAISRPDRWNNEQFF	TGTGCCATCAGTAGGCCGGACAGGTGGAACAATGAGCAGTTCTTC
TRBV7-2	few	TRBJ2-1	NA	CASSLARGYNEQFF	TGTGCCAGCAGCTTAGCGCGCGGGTACAATGAGCAGTTCTTC
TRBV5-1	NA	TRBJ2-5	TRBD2	CGSSMVVHRTRHNHETQYF	TGCGGCAGCTCCATGGTCGTCCACCGGACTAGACATAACCACGAGACCCAGTACTTC
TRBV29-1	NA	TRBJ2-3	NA	CSVEVRASTDTQCF	TGCAGCGTTGAAGTCAGGGCTAGCACAGATACGCAGTGTTTT
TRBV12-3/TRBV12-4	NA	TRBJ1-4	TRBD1	CASSSRGQGEKLFF	TGTGCCAGCAGCTCCAGGGGGCAAGGGGAAAAACTGTTTTTT
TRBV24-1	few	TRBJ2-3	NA	CATSDLLGTDTQYF	TGTGCCACCAGTGATCTACTAGGCACAGATACGCAGTATTTT
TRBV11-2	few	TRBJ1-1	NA	CASSLGRGTNTEAFF	TGTGCCAGCAGCTTAGGTCGGGGAACGAACACTGAAGCTTTCTTT
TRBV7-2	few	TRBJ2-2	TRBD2	CASSPYGGRDTGELFF	TGTGCCAGCAGCCCCTACGGAGGGAGGGACACCGGGGAGCTGTTTTTT
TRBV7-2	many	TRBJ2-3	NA	CASSPRTDTQYF	TGTGCCAGCAGCCCCCGCACAGATACGCAGTATTTT
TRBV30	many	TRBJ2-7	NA	CAWSVLGSIYEQYF	TGTGCCTGGAGTGTACTTGGCAGTATTTACGAGCAGTACTTC
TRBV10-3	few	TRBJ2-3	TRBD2	CAIEDGGGTDTQYF	TGTGCCATCGAGGACGGGGGGGGGACAGATACGCAGTATTTT
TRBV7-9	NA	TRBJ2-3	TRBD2	CASSPTSGTDTQYF	TGTGCCAGCAGTCCAACTAGCGGCACAGATACGCAGTATTTT
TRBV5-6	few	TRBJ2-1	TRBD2	CASSLRTSRGNEQFF	TGTGCCAGCAGCTTGCGGACTAGCCGGGGGAATGAGCAGTTCTTC
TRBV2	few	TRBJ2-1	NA	CASSEFPPPNEQFF	TGTGCCAGCAGTGAGTTCCCCCCTCCCAATGAGCAGTTCTTC
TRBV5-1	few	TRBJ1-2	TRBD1	CASSQDRVYGYTF	TGCGCCAGCAGCCAGGACAGGGTCTATGGCTACACCTTC
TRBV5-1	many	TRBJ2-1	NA	CASSLKGARKFF	TGCGCCAGCAGCTTGAAGGGTGCCCGGAAATTCTTC
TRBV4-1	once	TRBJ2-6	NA	CASSQDGASGANVLTF	TGCGCCAGCAGCCAAGACGGCGCCTCTGGGGCCAACGTCCTGACTTTC
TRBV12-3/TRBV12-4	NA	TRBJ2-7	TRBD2	CASSFRGRDYEQYF	TGTGCCAGCAGTTTCCGTGGGAGGGACTACGAGCAGTACTTC